These T cell receptor beta chains were read from a single sample in a study of T cell responses to AZD1222 COVID-19 vaccine. Data came from immunoSEQ multiplex PCR; TCRdb stores just in-frame clones and leaves some out. The profile covers about 150,000 clones, with about 88% appearing a single time and 3% to 3.5% taken by the ten largest. The sequenced sample was peripheral blood, obtained on day 0 of AZD1222 vaccination. These receptor sequences come from an adult in good health. CDR3s include the opening cysteine and the closing phenylalanine or tryptophan.

>TRBJ2-3|TRBV28
CASPPRTGGLRDTQYF
>TRBJ2-7|TRBV6-5
CASSSSQTGDPYEQYF
>TRBJ2-2|TRBV9
CASGRSNTGELFF
>TRBJ2-7|TRBV5-6
CASTGRTGAYEQYF
>TRBJ1-5|TRBV5-3
CARSSHSSNQPQHF
>TRBJ1-6|TRBV3-1/TRBV3-2
CASSQAGQPNSPLHF
>TRBJ2-7|TRBV6-2/TRBV6-3
CASSYSGFYEQYF
>TRBJ1-3|TRBV7-9
CASSPRQGGSGNTIYF
>TRBJ2-7|TRBV20-1
CSASSLAGVYEQYF
>TRBJ2-7|TRBV4-3
CASSPGQVSYEQYF
>TRBJ1-3|TRBV4-3
CASSQDPSSGNTIYF
>TRBJ1-6|TRBV19
CASRGQVSNSPLHF
>TRBJ1-2|TRBV5-4
CASSTRQGGDYGYTF
>TRBJ2-6|TRBV11-2
CASSSQGFYSGANVLTF
>TRBJ1-2|TRBV24-1
CATSVGGYGYTF
>TRBJ2-7|TRBV7-2
CASSWGTGDQYF
>TRBJ1-5|TRBV18
CASSPNRVNQPQHF
>TRBJ1-3|TRBV7-6
CASSLMAGTSGNTIYF
>TRBJ2-5|TRBV12-3/TRBV12-4
CASSFTGRETQYF
>TRBJ1-1|TRBV5-4
CASGAGPMMNTEAFF
>TRBJ2-7|TRBV6-5
CASVKQGPYEQYF
>TRBJ2-1|TRBV21-1
CASSKFRHNNEQFF
>TRBJ1-6|TRBV28
CASSTPGQGSYNSPLHF
>TRBJ2-7|TRBV6-5
CASSYSNPSINEQYF
>TRBJ1-1|TRBV5-1
CASSLEEGITSSGTEAFF
>TRBJ2-7|TRBV2
CASRPGTGFHEQYF
>TRBJ1-4|TRBV10-3
CATRGLDRDATNEKLFF
>TRBJ2-7|TRBV5-6
CASSFTGSHEQYF
>TRBJ2-5|TRBV19
CASRSPGEQTQYF
>TRBJ1-1|TRBV7-9
CASSTDGQGMNTEAFF
>TRBJ1-1|TRBV28
CASSLSPGLGTEAFF
>TRBJ1-1|TRBV11-2
CASSYSPSGVAFF
>TRBJ2-7|TRBV11-2
CASSPDRGASSYEQYF
>TRBJ2-7|TRBV6-2/TRBV6-3
CASSYPAGDEQYF
>TRBJ1-5|TRBV4-1
CASSQDGQLNQPQHF
>TRBJ1-3|TRBV6-5
CASSYSGTGGDTIYF
>TRBJ2-7|TRBV3-1/TRBV3-2
CASSPLFGLRYEQYF